This is a list of T cell receptor beta chains from one sample in a study of T cells after somatic rescue of genetic block. TCRdb's table, derived via immunoSEQ multiplex PCR, lists solely in-frame clones and lacks some. The sample has 60,000 to 75,000 clones; roughly 94% are singletons. Sequenced input: peripheral blood mononuclear cells (PBMCs). These receptors were obtained from a man aged 35 to 55. Both conserved end residues are part of each CDR3. The D gene is left open where the match is weak. Where a row states a size, it is once, few, many or the class of an expanded clone; other rows omit it.

J | length | D | size | V | DNA | CDR3
TRBJ1-2 | 13 | - | - | TRBV27 | TGTGCCAGCAGTTTGGACAGCTACTATGGCTACACCTTC | CASSLDSYYGYTF
TRBJ2-1 | 14 | - | - | TRBV6-6 | TGTGCCAGCAGTACCCGGGACTCCTACAATGAGCAGTTCTTC | CASSTRDSYNEQFF
TRBJ1-2 | 15 | - | - | TRBV6-6 | TGTGCCAGCAGACACTACGTTGACAGTTCGGATGGCTACACCTTC | CASRHYVDSSDGYTF
TRBJ2-1 | 12 | - | - | TRBV9 | TGTGCCAGCAGCGATGAGGGCCAGACCATGTTCTTC | CASSDEGQTMFF
TRBJ2-7 | 13 | - | - | TRBV10-1 | TGCGCCAGCAGTGATGGCGGGACCTACGAGCAGTACTTC | CASSDGGTYEQYF
TRBJ1-1 | 15 | - | once | TRBV19 | TGTGCCAGTAGTATAGCCACGGGGGGGAACACTGAAGCTTTCTTT | CASSIATGGNTEAFF
TRBJ2-7 | 15 | TRBD2 | - | TRBV5-5 | TGTGCCAGCAGCGCAGAACTAGCGGGAGGCTACGAGCAGTACTTC | CASSAELAGGYEQYF
TRBJ2-7 | 14 | - | - | TRBV6-5 | TGTGCCAGCAGAGGGGGACGCAGCTCCTACGAGCAGTACTTC | CASRGGRSSYEQYF
TRBJ2-2 | 14 | - | - | TRBV28 | TGTGCCAGCACCGGACAGATGAACACCGGGGAGCTGTTTTTT | CASTGQMNTGELFF
TRBJ2-7 | 13 | TRBD1 | - | TRBV6-1 | TGTGCCAGCAGCGCGACAGGGGGCTACGAGCAGTACTTC | CASSATGGYEQYF
TRBJ2-7 | 11 | - | - | TRBV6-4 | TGTGCCAGCAGTTATAACTACGAGCAGTACTTC | CASSYNYEQYF
TRBJ1-5 | 16 | - | few | TRBV15 | TGTGCCACCAGACTGGGGGTACCCTATAGCAATCAGCCCCAGCATTTT | CATRLGVPYSNQPQHF
TRBJ2-3 | 16 | TRBD2 | - | TRBV7-2 | TGTGCCAGCAGCTTAAACGGACTAGCGAATGTAGATACGCAGTATTTT | CASSLNGLANVDTQYF
TRBJ1-3 | 15 | - | - | TRBV9 | TGTGCCAGCACCCCCGGGGGGGGTTCTGGAAACACCATATATTTT | CASTPGGGSGNTIYF
TRBJ2-1 | 15 | TRBD2 | - | TRBV6-6 | TGTGCCAGCAGCGCTAGCGGGCGCAGGGCGGTCGAGCAGTTCTTC | CASSASGRRAVEQFF
TRBJ1-2 | 15 | TRBD1 | once | TRBV7-9 | TGTGCCAGCAGACCGGGACAGGGGGAAAACTATGGCTACACCTTC | CASRPGQGENYGYTF
TRBJ2-1 | 18 | - | - | TRBV7-2 | TGTGCCAGCAGCTCGACCCAAAGAGAAAATGAGGTCCACAATGAGCAGTTCTTC | CASSSTQRENEVHNEQFF
TRBJ1-4 | 11 | - | - | TRBV20-1 | TGCAGTGCTAGAGATATTGAAAAACTGTTTTTT | CSARDIEKLFF
TRBJ2-5 | 14 | TRBD2 | - | TRBV2 | TGTGCCAGCAGTGAGGGGACTAGCGAAGAGACCCAGTACTTC | CASSEGTSEETQYF
TRBJ2-2 | 15 | TRBD1 | - | TRBV28 | TGTGCCAGCACCTGGGACAGGGGGCGCCCCGGGGAGCTGTTTTTT | CASTWDRGRPGELFF
TRBJ1-5 | 17 | TRBD1 | once | TRBV19 | TGTGCCAGTAGTCCTCGGGACAGGGGCATTGGCAATCAGCCCCAGCATTTT | CASSPRDRGIGNQPQHF
TRBJ2-3 | 15 | TRBD1 | once | TRBV7-2 | TGTGCCAGCAGCCCGCAGGGGGCACGGACAGATACGCAGTATTTT | CASSPQGARTDTQYF
TRBJ2-3 | 16 | TRBD2 | - | TRBV10-3 | TGTGCCATCAGGAAACCGGGACTAGCGGAAGAAGATACGCAGTATTTT | CAIRKPGLAEEDTQYF
TRBJ2-2 | 14 | - | - | TRBV2 | TGTGCCAGCAGTGGACAGAAGAACACCGGGGAGCTGTTTTTT | CASSGQKNTGELFF
TRBJ1-3 | 15 | TRBD1 | - | TRBV6-6 | TGTGCCAGCAGTCCCGGGGACAGTATCGGAAACACCATATATTTT | CASSPGDSIGNTIYF
TRBJ2-7 | 16 | TRBD1 | - | TRBV11-1 | TGTGCCAGCAGCCTACAAACAGGGGGCCACTCCTACGAGCAGTACTTC | CASSLQTGGHSYEQYF
TRBJ2-7 | 12 | - | - | TRBV2 | TGTGCCAGCAGTGGGCAGGGTTACGAGCAGTACTTC | CASSGQGYEQYF
TRBJ2-7 | 15 | - | - | TRBV21-1 | TGTGCCAGCAGCAAAGACAGGGGGCGAATCTACGAGCAGTACTTC | CASSKDRGRIYEQYF
TRBJ2-1 | 15 | TRBD2 | once | TRBV4-2 | TGTGCCAGCAGCCAGAGCGGGAGGGCCTACAATGAGCAGTTCTTC | CASSQSGRAYNEQFF
TRBJ1-1 | 13 | - | - | TRBV9 | TGTGCCAGCAGCCCCGGGCCGGACACTGAAGCTTTCTTT | CASSPGPDTEAFF
TRBJ2-4 | 15 | - | - | TRBV5-1 | TGCGCCAGCAGCTTGGTGGTTGGGCAGGGAGACATTCAGTACTTC | CASSLVVGQGDIQYF
TRBJ1-1 | 15 | TRBD1 | - | TRBV7-9 | TGTGCCAGCAGTCGCAACAGGGGGCCGAACACTGAAGCTTTCTTT | CASSRNRGPNTEAFF
TRBJ2-7 | 14 | - | once | TRBV6-6 | TGTGCCAGCCGTATGGACGGTCCCTCCTACGAGCAGTACTTC | CASRMDGPSYEQYF
TRBJ2-3 | 18 | TRBD2 | - | TRBV5-1 | TGCGCCAGCAGCACCGGACTAGCGGGGGGGAAAAGCACAGATACGCAGTATTTT | CASSTGLAGGKSTDTQYF
TRBJ2-1 | 13 | - | - | TRBV5-1 | TGCGCCAGCAGCTTGGGCCCTCCCTATGAGCAGTTCTTC | CASSLGPPYEQFF
TRBJ2-2 | 13 | - | - | TRBV7-3 | TGTGCCAGCAGCCTGCTAGGGGCCGGGGAGCTGTTTTTT | CASSLLGAGELFF
TRBJ2-7 | 13 | - | - | TRBV7-8 | TGTGCCAGCAACACTTTTCCGGGGTACGAGCAGTACTTC | CASNTFPGYEQYF
TRBJ1-1 | 14 | - | - | TRBV2 | TGTGCCAGCAGTGAAGCTTTGCCCGGCACTGAAGCTTTCTTT | CASSEALPGTEAFF
TRBJ2-7 | 17 | - | - | TRBV5-6 | TGTGCCAGCAGCTTGGAGGTTCGGGGCGGGACAATACCCAAGCAGTACTTC | CASSLEVRGGTIPKQYF
TRBJ2-2 | 15 | - | - | TRBV27 | TGTGCCAGCAGTTTTCAATCGGGGGTAGTGGGGGAGCTGTTTTTT | CASSFQSGVVGELFF
TRBJ1-1 | 12 | - | - | TRBV28 | TGTGCCAGCAGGGATATGAACACTGAAGCTTTCTTT | CASRDMNTEAFF
TRBJ2-3 | 16 | TRBD2 | - | TRBV7-9 | TGTGCCAGCAGCTCCGGGACTAGCGTTTCCACAGATACGCAGTATTTT | CASSSGTSVSTDTQYF
TRBJ2-6 | 15 | - | few | TRBV6-1 | TGTGCCAGCAGGAATGGGGGTTCTGGGGCCAACGTCCTGACTTTC | CASRNGGSGANVLTF
TRBJ2-7 | 15 | TRBD1 | - | TRBV6-5 | TGTGCCAGCAGTTACTCGGGACAGGGGGGGTACGAGCAGTACTTC | CASSYSGQGGYEQYF
TRBJ2-5 | 16 | - | once | TRBV28 | TGTGCCAGCAGTTTTGGTGGGGGTGTAAATGAGGAGACCCAGTACTTC | CASSFGGGVNEETQYF
TRBJ2-5 | 17 | TRBD2 | - | TRBV6-1 | TGTGCCAGCAGTGGCGGACTAGCTGGGACTATTCAAGAGACCCAGTACTTC | CASSGGLAGTIQETQYF
TRBJ2-2 | 15 | - | - | TRBV19 | TGTGCCAGTATTGTGGGCGGTGGTAGCACCGGGGAGCTGTTTTTT | CASIVGGGSTGELFF
TRBJ2-2 | 14 | - | - | TRBV6-5 | TGTGCCAGCTCGTACCGTCGGGGCACCGGGGAGCTGTTTTTT | CASSYRRGTGELFF
TRBJ1-5 | 13 | - | - | TRBV4-1 | TGCGCCAGCAGCCAAGATGGCCAGCAGCCCCAGCATTTT | CASSQDGQQPQHF
TRBJ2-4 | 15 | TRBD1 | - | TRBV10-2 | TGCGCCAGCAGTGGGACAGGGTTAGCCAAAAACATTCAGTACTTC | CASSGTGLAKNIQYF
TRBJ1-5 | 10 | - | few | TRBV6-5 | TGTGCCAGCAGTTGGGATCCCCAGCATTTT | CASSWDPQHF